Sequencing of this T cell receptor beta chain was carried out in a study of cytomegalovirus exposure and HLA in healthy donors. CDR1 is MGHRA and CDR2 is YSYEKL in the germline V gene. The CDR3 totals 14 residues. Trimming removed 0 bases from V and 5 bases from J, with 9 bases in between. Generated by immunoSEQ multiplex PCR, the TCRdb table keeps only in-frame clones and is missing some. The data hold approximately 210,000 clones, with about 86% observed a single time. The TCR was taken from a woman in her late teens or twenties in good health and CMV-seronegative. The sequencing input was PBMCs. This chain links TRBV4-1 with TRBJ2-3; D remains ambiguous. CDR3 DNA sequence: TGCGCCAGCAGCCAAGATAACAGTTTAGATACGCAGTATTTT. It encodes CASSQDNSLDTQYF.